This TCR beta chain was sequenced in a study of human T cells and chemical hapten exposure. Study as a whole: Reading of the patch tests, which applied 0.01% DPC to the upper back, occurred at 6 days.

This clonotype was counted many times. Its specificity is unknown. Time point noted: pre-sensitization, week 0. Stated treatment: therapeutic diphenylcyclopropenone sensitization with weekly scalp DPC. Suited to DPC and affected by alopecia, the donors ranged from 18 to 70 years old. Regarding the study as a whole: The count of PT1 expanded TCRs correlated positively with patch test score.

Germline V lookup: CDR1 SNHLY, CDR2 FYNNEI. Trimming took 8 bases from V and 2 from J, leaving 15 bases between them. This CDR3 contains 14 residues. Using its own MiXCR run on the RACE reads, TCRdb lists one record per CDR3 protein. The profile shows approximately 320,000 distinct CDR3 sequences, around 5.5% of them singletons. The sequences come from whole blood, collected in connection with sensitization to the hapten diphenylcyclopropenone (DPC). This receptor was identified in a woman in her late teens or twenties with alopecia areata. Some clones in this sample may be carry-over from other donors' samples. The rearrangement uses TRBV2 and TRBJ1-1; D is undetermined. For the CDR3, the DNA is TGTGCCAGCGTCCGAGACACCTTAAACACTGAAGCTTTCTTT. Its protein product is CASVRDTLNTEAFF.